This T cell receptor beta chain was profiled in a study of siplizumab effects on memory and regulatory T cells. Study-level results: Proliferating Tregs from siplizumab cultures lacked functional confirmation of suppression. Memory cells that were CD4+ and unstimulated gave rise to alloreactive sequences, which siplizumab significantly reduced. The diversity of naive T cells seemed greater than that of memory cells, and their alloresponse contribution seemed major.

A remark on this clone: Antigen unknown.

Using immunoSEQ multiplex PCR, the repertoire was profiled, and TCRdb retains in-frame clones only, with some absent. The profile shows 95,000 to 100,000 clones, approximately 91% of them singletons. The CDR3 loop spans 16 amino acids. Unmatched junction bases numbered 8, after V lost 1 base and J lost 5 bases. Looked up from germline, CDR1 is SGHTA and CDR2 is FQGNSA. The gene calls are TRBV7-2 and TRBJ2-5, with 9 bases aligning to TRBD1. The sample comprised non-Treg CD4+ T cells sorted from blood. This sequence originates from a human donor in good health. CDR3 loop: CASSLGLGGTGETQYF. CDR3 DNA: TGTGCCAGCAGCTTAGGATTGGGGGGGACAGGGGAGACCCAGTACTTC.